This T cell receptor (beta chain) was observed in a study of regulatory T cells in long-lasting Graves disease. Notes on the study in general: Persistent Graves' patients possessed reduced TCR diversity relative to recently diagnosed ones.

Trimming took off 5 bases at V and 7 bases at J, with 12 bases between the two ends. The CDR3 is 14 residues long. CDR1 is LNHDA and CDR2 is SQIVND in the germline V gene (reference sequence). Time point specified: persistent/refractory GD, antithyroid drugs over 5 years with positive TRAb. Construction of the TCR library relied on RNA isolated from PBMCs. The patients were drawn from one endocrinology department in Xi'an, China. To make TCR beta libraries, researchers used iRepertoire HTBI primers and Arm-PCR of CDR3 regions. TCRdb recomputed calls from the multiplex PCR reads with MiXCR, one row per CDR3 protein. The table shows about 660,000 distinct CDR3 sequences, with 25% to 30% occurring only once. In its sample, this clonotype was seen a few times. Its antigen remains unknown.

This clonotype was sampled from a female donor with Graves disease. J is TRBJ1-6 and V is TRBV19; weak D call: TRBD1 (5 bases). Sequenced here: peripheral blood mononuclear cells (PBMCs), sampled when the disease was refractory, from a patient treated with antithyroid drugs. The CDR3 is CASSGGPTNSPLHF. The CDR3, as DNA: TGTGCCAGTAGTGGGGGACCTACGAATTCACCCCTCCACTTT.